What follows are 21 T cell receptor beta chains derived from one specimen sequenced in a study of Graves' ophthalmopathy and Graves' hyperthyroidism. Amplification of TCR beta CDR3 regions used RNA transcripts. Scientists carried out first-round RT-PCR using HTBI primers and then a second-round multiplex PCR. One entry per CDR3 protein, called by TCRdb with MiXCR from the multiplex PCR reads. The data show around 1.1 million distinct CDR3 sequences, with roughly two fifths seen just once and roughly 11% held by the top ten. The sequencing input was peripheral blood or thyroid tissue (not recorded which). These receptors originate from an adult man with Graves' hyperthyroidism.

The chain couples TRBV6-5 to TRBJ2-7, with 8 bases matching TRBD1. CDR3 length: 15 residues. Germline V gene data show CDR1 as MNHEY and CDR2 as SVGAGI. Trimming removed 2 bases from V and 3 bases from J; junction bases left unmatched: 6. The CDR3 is CASSYARGPVYEQYF. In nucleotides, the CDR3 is TGTGCCAGCAGTTACGCCAGGGGGCCGGTCTACGAGCAGTACTTC.

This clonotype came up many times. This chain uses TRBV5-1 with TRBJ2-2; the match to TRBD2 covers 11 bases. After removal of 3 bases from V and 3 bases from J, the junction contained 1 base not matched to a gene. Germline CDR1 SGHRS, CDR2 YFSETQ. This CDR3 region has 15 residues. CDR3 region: CASSWGLADTGELFF. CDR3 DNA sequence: TGCGCCAGCAGCTGGGGACTAGCGGACACCGGGGAGCTGTTTTTT.

The DNA of the CDR3 is TGTGCCAGCGGGGCGGGGGAGATCGGGGAGCTGTTTTTT. This translates into CASGAGEIGELFF. The gene calls are TRBV12-3 or TRBV12-4 and TRBJ2-2; TRBD2 agrees at 7 bases. V trimming: 8 bases; J trimming: 7 bases; junction bases outside the gene matches: 7. The length of the CDR3 is 13 residues.

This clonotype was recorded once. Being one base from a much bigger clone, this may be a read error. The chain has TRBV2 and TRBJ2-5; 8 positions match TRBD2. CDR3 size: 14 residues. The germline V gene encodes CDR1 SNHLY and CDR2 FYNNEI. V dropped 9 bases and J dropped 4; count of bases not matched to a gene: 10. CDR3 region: CARRERGSVETQYF. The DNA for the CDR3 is TGTGCCAGAAGAGAGCGGGGGAGCGTAGAGACCCAGTACTTC.

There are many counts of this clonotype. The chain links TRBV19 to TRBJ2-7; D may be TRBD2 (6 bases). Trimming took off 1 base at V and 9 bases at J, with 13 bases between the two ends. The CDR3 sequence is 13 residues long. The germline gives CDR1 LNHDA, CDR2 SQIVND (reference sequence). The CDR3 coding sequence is TGTGCCAGTAGTATAGCGGGAGACCCACGGCAGTACTTC. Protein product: CASSIAGDPRQYF. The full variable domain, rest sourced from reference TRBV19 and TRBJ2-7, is DGGITQSPKYLFRKEGQNVTLSCEQNLNHDAMYWYRQDPGQGLRLIYYSQIVNDFQKGDIAEGYSVSREKKESFPLTVTSAQKNPTAFYLCASSIAGDPRQYFGPGTRLTVT.

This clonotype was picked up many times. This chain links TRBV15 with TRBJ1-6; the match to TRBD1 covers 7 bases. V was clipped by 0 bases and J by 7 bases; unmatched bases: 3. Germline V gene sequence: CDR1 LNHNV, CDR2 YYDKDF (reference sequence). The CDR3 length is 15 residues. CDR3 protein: CATSRDRGGNSPLHF. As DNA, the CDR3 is TGTGCCACCAGCAGAGATCGAGGGGGCAATTCACCCCTCCACTTT.

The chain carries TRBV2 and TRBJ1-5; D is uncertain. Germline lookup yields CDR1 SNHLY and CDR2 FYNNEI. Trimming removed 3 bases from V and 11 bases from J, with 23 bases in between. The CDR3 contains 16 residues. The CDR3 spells CASSEVSGETQETQHF. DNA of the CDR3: TGTGCCAGCAGTGAGGTTAGCGGAGAAACACAAGAGACCCAGCATTTT.

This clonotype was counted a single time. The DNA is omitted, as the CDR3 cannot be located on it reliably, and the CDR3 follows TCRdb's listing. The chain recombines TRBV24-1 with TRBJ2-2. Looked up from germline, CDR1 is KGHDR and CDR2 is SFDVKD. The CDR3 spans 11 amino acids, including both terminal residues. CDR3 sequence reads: CATSEPGSCFF.

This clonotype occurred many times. The CDR3 reads CSAGQANDYEQYF. The CDR3 DNA reads as TGCAGTGCTGGACAGGCAAACGACTACGAGCAGTACTTC. The V and J genes are TRBV20-1 and TRBJ2-7, with TRBD1 matching over 7 bases. After removal of 5 bases from V and 3 bases from J, the junction contained 7 bases not matched to a gene. Looked up from germline, CDR1 is DFQATT and CDR2 is SNEGSKA (reference sequence). The CDR3 contains 13 residues.

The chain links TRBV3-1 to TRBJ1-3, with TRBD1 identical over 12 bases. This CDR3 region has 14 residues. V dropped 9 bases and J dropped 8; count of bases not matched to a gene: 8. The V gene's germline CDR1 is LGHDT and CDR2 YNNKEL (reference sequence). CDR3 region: CASSGDRGRYTIYF. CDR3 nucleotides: TGTGCCAGTTCCGGGGACAGGGGGCGTTACACCATATATTTT.

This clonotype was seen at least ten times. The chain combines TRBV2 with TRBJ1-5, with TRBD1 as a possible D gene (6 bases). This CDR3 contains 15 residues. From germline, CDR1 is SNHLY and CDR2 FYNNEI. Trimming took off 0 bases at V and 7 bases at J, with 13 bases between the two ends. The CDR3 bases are TGTGCCAGCAGTGAAGCGCTCAGGGGATGGCAGCCCCAGCATTTT. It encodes CASSEALRGWQPQHF.

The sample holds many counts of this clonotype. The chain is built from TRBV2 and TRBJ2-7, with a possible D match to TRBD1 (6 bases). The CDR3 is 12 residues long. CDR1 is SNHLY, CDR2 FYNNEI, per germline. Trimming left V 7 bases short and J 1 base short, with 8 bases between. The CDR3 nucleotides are TGTGCCAGCATAGGGGGTTCCTACGAGCAGTACTTC. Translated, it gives CASIGGSYEQYF.

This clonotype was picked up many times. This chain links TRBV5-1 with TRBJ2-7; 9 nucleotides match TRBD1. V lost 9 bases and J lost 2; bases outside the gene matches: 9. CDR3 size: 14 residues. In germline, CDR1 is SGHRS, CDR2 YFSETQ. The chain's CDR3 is CATGTGTGTYEQYF. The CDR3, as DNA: TGCGCCACCGGGACCGGGACAGGGACCTACGAGCAGTACTTC.

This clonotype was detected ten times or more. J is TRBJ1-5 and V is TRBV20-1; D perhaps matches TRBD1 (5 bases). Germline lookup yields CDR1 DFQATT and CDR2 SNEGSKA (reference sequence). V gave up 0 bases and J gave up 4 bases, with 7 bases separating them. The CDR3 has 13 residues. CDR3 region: CSARDRTNQPQHF. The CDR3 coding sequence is TGCAGTGCTAGAGACAGGACAAATCAGCCCCAGCATTTT.

CDR3 protein: CASSQVPKQPQHF. DNA for the CDR3: TGCGCCAGCAGCCAAGTCCCAAAACAGCCCCAGCATTTT. V and J are TRBV4-3 and TRBJ1-5; D not resolved. Trimming shortened V by 1 base and J by 7 bases, and 8 bases separated the two germline ends. In germline, CDR1 is LGHNA, CDR2 YSLEER. The CDR3 contains 13 residues.

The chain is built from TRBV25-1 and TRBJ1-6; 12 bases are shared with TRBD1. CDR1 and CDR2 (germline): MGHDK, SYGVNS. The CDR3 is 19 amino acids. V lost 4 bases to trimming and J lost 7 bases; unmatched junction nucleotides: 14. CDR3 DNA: TGTGCCAGCAGTGCTAGAGACACCGGGACAGGGGGCTTGAATTCACCCCTCCACTTT. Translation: CASSARDTGTGGLNSPLHF.

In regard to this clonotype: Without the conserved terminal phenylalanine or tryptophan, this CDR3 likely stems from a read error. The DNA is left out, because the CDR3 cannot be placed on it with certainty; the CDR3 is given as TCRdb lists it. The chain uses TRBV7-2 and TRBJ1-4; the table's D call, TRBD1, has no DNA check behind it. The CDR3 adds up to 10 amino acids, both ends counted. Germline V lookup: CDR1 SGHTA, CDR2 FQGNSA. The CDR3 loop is CASSAGQGGR.

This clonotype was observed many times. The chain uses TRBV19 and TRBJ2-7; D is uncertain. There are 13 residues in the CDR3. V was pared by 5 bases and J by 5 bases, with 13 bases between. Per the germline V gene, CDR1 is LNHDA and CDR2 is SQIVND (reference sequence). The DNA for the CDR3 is TGTGCCAGTAGTGTGGCAGGCAAGAACGAGCAGTACTTC. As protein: CASSVAGKNEQYF.

CDR3 DNA sequence: TGCAGTGCTAGGCCCAGCGGGACAGGCACCTACGAGCAGTACTTC. Translating it yields CSARPSGTGTYEQYF. This sequence joins TRBV20-1 and TRBJ2-7; D perhaps matches TRBD1 (8 bases). Trimming left V 3 bases short and J 2 bases short, with 17 bases between. CDR3 size: 15 residues. Germline V gene sequence: CDR1 DFQATT, CDR2 SNEGSKA (reference sequence).

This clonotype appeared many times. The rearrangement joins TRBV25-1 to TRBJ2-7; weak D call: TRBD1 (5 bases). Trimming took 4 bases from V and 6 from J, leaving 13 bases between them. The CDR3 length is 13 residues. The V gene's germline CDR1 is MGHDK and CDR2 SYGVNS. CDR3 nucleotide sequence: TGTGCCAGCAGTGCGGCCATGACAGTCGAGCAGTACTTC. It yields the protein CASSAAMTVEQYF.

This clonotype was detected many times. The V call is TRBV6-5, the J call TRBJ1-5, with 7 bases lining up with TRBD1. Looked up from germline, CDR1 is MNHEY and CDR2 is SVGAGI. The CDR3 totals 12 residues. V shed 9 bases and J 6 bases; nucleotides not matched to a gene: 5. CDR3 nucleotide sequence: TGTGCCAGTCGACAGGGTAGTCAGCCCCAGCATTTT. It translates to CASRQGSQPQHF.